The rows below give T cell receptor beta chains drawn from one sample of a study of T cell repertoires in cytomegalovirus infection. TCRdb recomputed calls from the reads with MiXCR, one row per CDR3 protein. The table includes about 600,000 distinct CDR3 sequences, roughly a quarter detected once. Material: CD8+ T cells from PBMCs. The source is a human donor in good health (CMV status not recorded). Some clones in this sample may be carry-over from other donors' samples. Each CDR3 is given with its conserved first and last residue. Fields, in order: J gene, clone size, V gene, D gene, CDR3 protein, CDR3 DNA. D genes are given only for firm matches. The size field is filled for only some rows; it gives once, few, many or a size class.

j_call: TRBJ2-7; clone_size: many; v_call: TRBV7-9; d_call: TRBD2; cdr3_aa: CASSSTSGSYEQYF; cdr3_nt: TGTGCCAGCAGCTCCACTAGCGGCTCCTACGAGCAGTACTTC
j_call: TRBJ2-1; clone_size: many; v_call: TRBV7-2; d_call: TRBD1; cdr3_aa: CASSQGVRGPLYNEQFF; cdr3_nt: TGTGCCAGCAGCCAGGGGGTCCGCGGGCCGCTCTACAATGAGCAGTTCTTC
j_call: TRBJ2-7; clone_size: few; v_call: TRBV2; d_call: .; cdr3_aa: CASKPGISYEQYF; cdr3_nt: TGTGCCAGCAAACCCGGGATTTCCTACGAGCAGTACTTC
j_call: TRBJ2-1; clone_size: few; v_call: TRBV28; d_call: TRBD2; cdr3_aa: CASRLTSGGPEQFF; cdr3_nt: TGTGCCAGCAGACTGACTAGCGGGGGCCCTGAGCAGTTCTTC
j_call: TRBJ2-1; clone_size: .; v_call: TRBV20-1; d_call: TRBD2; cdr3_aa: CSAGLAGAMISSYNEQFF; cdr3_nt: TGCAGTGCTGGACTAGCGGGGGCCATGATAAGCTCCTACAATGAGCAGTTCTTC
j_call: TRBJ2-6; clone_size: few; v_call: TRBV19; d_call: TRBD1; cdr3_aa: CASSSGQDYSGANVLTF; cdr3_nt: TGTGCCAGTAGTTCGGGACAGGACTACTCTGGGGCCAACGTCCTGACTTTC
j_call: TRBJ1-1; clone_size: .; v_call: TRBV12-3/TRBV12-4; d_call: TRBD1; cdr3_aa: CASSLTQGVRAEAFF; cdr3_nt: TGTGCCAGCAGTTTAACGCAGGGGGTCAGGGCTGAAGCTTTCTTT
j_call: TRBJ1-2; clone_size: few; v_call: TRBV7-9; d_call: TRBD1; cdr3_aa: CASSYRDSGYTF; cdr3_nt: TGTGCCAGCAGCTACCGGGACAGTGGCTACACCTTC
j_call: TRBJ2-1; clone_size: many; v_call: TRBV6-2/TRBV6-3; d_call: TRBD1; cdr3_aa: CASSYFHSGGNEQFF; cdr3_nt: TGTGCCAGCAGTTACTTCCATTCAGGGGGCAATGAGCAGTTCTTC
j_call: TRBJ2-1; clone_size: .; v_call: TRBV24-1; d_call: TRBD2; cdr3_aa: CATSSGTSHYNEQFF; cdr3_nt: TGTGCCACCAGTTCCGGGACTAGCCATTACAATGAGCAGTTCTTC
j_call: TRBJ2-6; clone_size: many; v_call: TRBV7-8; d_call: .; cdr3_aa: CASSPAGGGANVLTF; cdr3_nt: TGTGCCAGCAGCCCAGCAGGGGGGGGGGCCAACGTCCTGACTTTC
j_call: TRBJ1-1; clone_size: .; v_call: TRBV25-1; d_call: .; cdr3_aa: CASREDRRNTEAFF; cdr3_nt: TGTGCCAGCAGGGAAGACAGACGGAACACTGAAGCTTTCTTT
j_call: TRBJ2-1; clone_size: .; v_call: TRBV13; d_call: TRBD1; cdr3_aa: CVSSSGQGTDEQFF; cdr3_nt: TGTGTCAGCAGCTCCGGACAGGGTACCGATGAGCAGTTCTTC
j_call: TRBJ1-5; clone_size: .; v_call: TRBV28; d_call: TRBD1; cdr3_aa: CASSSRQGAQPQHF; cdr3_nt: TGTGCCAGCAGTTCCCGACAGGGAGCTCAGCCCCAGCATTTT
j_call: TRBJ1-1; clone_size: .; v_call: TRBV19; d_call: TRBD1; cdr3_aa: CASSLTGTGPEAFF; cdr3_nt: TGTGCCAGTAGTTTAACCGGGACAGGCCCTGAAGCTTTCTTT
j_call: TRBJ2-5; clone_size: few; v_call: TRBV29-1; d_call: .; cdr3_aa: CSVPPGGGETQYF; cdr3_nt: TGCAGCGTGCCACCAGGGGGAGGGGAGACCCAGTACTTC
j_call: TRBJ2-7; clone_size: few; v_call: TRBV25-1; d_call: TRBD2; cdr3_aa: CASSELGLAGDEQYF; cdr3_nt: TGTGCCAGCAGTGAATTGGGACTAGCGGGGGACGAGCAGTACTTC
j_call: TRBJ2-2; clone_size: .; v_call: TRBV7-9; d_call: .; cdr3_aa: CASSETTGELFF; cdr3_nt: TGTGCCAGCAGCGAGACTACCGGGGAGCTGTTTTTT
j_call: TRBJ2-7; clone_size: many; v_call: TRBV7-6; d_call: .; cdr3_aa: CASSLKGVDEQYF; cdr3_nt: TGTGCCAGCAGCTTAAAGGGGGTTGACGAGCAGTACTTC
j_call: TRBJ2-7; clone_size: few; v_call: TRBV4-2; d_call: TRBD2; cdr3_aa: CASSQDRLAGRRLREQYF; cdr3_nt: TGTGCCAGCAGCCAAGATCGGCTAGCGGGGAGGAGACTTCGGGAGCAGTACTTC
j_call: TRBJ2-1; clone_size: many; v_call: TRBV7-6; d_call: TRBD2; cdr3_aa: CASSSGLAGGPYNEQFF; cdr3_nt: TGTGCCAGCAGCTCCGGACTAGCGGGGGGGCCCTACAATGAGCAGTTCTTC
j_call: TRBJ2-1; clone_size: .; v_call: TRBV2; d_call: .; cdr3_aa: CASNNEQFF; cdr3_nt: TGTGCCAGCAATAATGAGCAGTTCTTC
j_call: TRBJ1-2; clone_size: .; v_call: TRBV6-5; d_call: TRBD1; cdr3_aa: CASFHRGLYGYTF; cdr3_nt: TGTGCCAGTTTTCACAGGGGGCTTTACGGCTACACCTTC
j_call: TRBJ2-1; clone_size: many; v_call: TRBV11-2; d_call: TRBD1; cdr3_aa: CASSLPGQGSYNEQFF; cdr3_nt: TGTGCCAGCAGCCTACCAGGACAGGGCTCCTACAATGAGCAGTTCTTC
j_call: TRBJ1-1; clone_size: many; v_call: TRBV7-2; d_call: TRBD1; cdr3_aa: CASSIRGYVNTEAFF; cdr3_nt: TGTGCCAGCAGCATCAGGGGGTATGTGAACACTGAAGCTTTCTTT
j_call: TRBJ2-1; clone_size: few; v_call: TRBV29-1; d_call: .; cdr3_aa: CSVEDGGGGGEQFF; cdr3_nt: TGCAGCGTTGAAGATGGGGGCGGGGGTGGTGAGCAGTTCTTC
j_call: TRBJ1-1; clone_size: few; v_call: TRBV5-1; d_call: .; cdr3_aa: CASSLVEGVTEAFF; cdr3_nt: TGCGCCAGCAGCTTGGTGGAAGGCGTCACTGAAGCTTTCTTT
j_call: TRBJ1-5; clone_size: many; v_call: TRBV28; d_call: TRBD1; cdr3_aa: CASSLGTALNQPQHF; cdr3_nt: TGTGCCAGCAGCTTGGGGACAGCTCTCAATCAGCCCCAGCATTTT
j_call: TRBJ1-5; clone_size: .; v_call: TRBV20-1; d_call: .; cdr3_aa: CSARGAGDYSNQPQHF; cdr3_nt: TGCAGTGCGAGGGGAGCGGGGGATTATAGCAATCAGCCCCAGCATTTT
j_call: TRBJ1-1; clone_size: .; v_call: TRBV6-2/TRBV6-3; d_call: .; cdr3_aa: CASSYSARAEAFF; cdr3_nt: TGTGCCAGCAGTTACTCGGCAAGAGCTGAAGCTTTCTTT
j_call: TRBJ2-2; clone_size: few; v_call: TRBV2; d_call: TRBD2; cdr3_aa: CASSEPIGGGDTGELFF; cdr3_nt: TGTGCCAGCAGTGAACCGATCGGCGGGGGGGACACCGGGGAGCTGTTTTTT
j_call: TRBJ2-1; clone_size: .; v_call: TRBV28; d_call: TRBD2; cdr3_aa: CASSHGLAVSHEQFF; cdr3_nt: TGTGCCAGCAGTCATGGACTAGCGGTCTCCCATGAGCAGTTCTTC
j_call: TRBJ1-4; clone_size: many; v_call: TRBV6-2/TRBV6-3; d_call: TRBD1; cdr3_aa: CASSYSDVHETGNEKLFF; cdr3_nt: TGTGCCAGCAGTTACTCGGACGTACACGAGACAGGGAACGAAAAACTGTTTTTT
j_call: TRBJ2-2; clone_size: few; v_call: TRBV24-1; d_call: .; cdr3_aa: CATADWQNTGELFF; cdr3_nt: TGTGCCACTGCTGACTGGCAGAACACCGGGGAGCTGTTTTTT
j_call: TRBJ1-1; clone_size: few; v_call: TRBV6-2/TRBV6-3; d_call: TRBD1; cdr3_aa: CASSYPRTGRAEAFF; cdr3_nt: TGTGCCAGCAGTTACCCCCGGACAGGGAGGGCTGAAGCTTTCTTT
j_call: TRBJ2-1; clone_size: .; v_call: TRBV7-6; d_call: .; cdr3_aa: CASSFREGPYNEQFF; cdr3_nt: TGTGCCAGCAGCTTCAGGGAAGGCCCCTACAATGAGCAGTTCTTC
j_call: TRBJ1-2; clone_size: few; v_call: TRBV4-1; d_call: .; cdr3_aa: CATIGETANGYTF; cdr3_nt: TGCGCCACCATAGGTGAGACAGCTAATGGCTACACCTTC
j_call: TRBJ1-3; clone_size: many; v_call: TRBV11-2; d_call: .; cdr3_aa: CASSLERRYSGNTIYF; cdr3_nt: TGTGCCAGCAGCTTAGAGAGACGCTACTCTGGAAACACCATATATTTT
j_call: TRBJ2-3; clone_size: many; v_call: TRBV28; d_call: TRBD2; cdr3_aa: CASSFPLAGGSDTQYF; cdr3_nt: TGTGCCAGCAGTTTCCCACTAGCGGGGGGCTCAGATACGCAGTATTTT
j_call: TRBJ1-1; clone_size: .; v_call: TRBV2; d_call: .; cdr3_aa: CASPLEAFF; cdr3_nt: TGTGCCAGCCCATTAGAAGCTTTCTTT
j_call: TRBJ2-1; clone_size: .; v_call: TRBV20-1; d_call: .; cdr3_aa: CSARPLSSYNEQFF; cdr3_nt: TGCAGTGCTAGACCGCTCTCTAGCTACAATGAGCAGTTCTTC
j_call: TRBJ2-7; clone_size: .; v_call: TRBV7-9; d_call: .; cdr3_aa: CASSGPHYEQYF; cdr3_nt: TGTGCCAGCAGCGGGCCCCACTACGAGCAGTACTTC
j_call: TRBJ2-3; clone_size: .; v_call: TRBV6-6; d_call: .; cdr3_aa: CASIGGTQYF; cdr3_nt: TGTGCCAGCATCGGGGGTACGCAGTATTTT
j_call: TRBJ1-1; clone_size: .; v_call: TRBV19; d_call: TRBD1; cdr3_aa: CATDRGFTEAFF; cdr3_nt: TGTGCCACCGACAGGGGATTCACTGAAGCTTTCTTT
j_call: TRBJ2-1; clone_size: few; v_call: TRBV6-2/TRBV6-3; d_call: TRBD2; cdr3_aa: CASSYPGLALYNEQFF; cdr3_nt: TGTGCCAGCAGTTACCCGGGACTAGCGCTCTACAATGAGCAGTTCTTC
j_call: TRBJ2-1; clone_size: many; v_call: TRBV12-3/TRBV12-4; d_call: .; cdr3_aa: CASSPLRREQFF; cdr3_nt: TGTGCCAGCAGTCCCCTTCGGAGGGAGCAGTTCTTC
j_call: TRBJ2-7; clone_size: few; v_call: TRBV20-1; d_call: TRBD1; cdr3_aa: CSATDRGANEQYF; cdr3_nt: TGCAGTGCCACCGACAGGGGGGCAAACGAGCAGTACTTC
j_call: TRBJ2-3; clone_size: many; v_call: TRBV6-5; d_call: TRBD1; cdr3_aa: CASSRDRPTDTQYF; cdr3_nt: TGTGCCAGCAGTAGGGACAGGCCCACAGATACGCAGTATTTT